Listed below are T cell receptor beta chains from one sample, sequenced in a study of OX40 agonist ivuxolimab in advanced cancers. The protocol was immunoSEQ multiplex PCR, while the TCRdb copy is restricted to in-frame clones and leaves out a portion. The data show some 100,000 clones, about nine tenths seen once. Sample: CD4+ or CD8+ T cells sorted from blood, taken in a trial of the OX40 agonist ivuxolimab. All receptors come from an adult with an advanced solid tumor such as melanoma, head and neck, liver or kidney cancer. The CDR3 runs from the conserved cysteine through the conserved F or W. D genes are given only for firm matches. Not every row has a clone size; where given, it reads once, few, many or a size class.

v_call,j_call,clone_size,d_call,cdr3_nt,cdr3_aa
TRBV7-9,TRBJ1-1,NA,TRBD1,TGTGCCAGCAGACCTACAGGGGGCACTGAAGCTTTCTTT,CASRPTGGTEAFF
TRBV4-3,TRBJ1-2,NA,TRBD1,TGCGCCAGCAGCCAAGAACGAAGGGGACAGGGGGGTTGGGGCTACACCTTC,CASSQERRGQGGWGYTF
TRBV7-2,TRBJ2-5,NA,NA,TGTGCCAGCAGCTTCCAGGGTGCAAAAGAGACCCAGTACTTC,CASSFQGAKETQYF
TRBV6-6,TRBJ1-5,NA,NA,TGTGCCAGCAGAACGCGGGAAAATCAGCCCCAGCATTTT,CASRTRENQPQHF
TRBV23-1,TRBJ2-7,NA,NA,TGCGCCAGCAGTCACGATCCCTTCTGGGAGCAGTACTTC,CASSHDPFWEQYF
TRBV5-6,TRBJ2-7,NA,NA,TGTGCCAGCAGCTTGGGCCTTAGGGATCGTGCTTACGAGCAGTACTTC,CASSLGLRDRAYEQYF
TRBV18,TRBJ2-7,NA,TRBD2,TGTGCCAGCTCGCCTACTAGCGGGAGCGGTAACGAGCAGTACTTC,CASSPTSGSGNEQYF
TRBV5-6,TRBJ2-3,NA,TRBD2,TGTGCCAGCAGCTGGCTAGCGGGCACCACAGATACGCAGTATTTT,CASSWLAGTTDTQYF
TRBV6-6,TRBJ1-5,once,NA,TGTGCCAGCAGGTGGGATTATAGCAATCAGCCCCAGCATTTT,CASRWDYSNQPQHF
TRBV5-1,TRBJ2-5,NA,TRBD1,TGCGCCAGCAGCCCCACAGGGGGCGAAGAGGAGACCCAGTACTTC,CASSPTGGEEETQYF
TRBV23-1,TRBJ1-1,NA,TRBD1,TGCGCCAGCAGTCAATTCCGGGACAGTCGGGCCCTGAACACTGAAGCTTTCTTT,CASSQFRDSRALNTEAFF
TRBV10-3,TRBJ2-7,NA,TRBD2,TGTGCCTCAGCGGGAGGACCCACAAATGATCTAGTCTCTGGCGAGCAGTACTTC,CASAGGPTNDLVSGEQYF
TRBV5-1,TRBJ1-1,NA,NA,TGCGCCAGCAGCTTGGTTGGTAGCGCGAACACTGAAGCTTTCTTT,CASSLVGSANTEAFF
TRBV5-1,TRBJ2-7,NA,NA,TGCGCCAGCAGAAGGGACAACTACGAGCAGTACTTC,CASRRDNYEQYF
TRBV5-1,TRBJ1-1,NA,NA,TGCGCCAGCAGCTTGGCGGGGTACACTGAAGCTTTCTTT,CASSLAGYTEAFF
TRBV5-4,TRBJ2-1,NA,NA,TGTGCCAGCAGCCTGGACCGTGACAATGAGCAGTTCTTC,CASSLDRDNEQFF
TRBV5-5,TRBJ1-5,NA,NA,TGTGCCAGCAGCTTGAGTCTGGAGGGTCAGCCCCAGCATTTT,CASSLSLEGQPQHF
TRBV28,TRBJ1-5,NA,NA,TGTGCCAGCAATTCGCCCGGAACAGGCGGTTATCAGCCCCAGCATTTT,CASNSPGTGGYQPQHF
TRBV11-2,TRBJ1-2,NA,NA,TGTGCCAGCAGCCGGGACCGGAACTATGGCTACACCTTC,CASSRDRNYGYTF
TRBV5-1,TRBJ2-4,NA,TRBD1,TGCGCCAGCAGCTTGACAGGGGGCCTTGAGAGCATTCAGTACTTC,CASSLTGGLESIQYF
TRBV11-2,TRBJ2-7,NA,TRBD2,TGTGCCAGCAGCCTACGACTAGCGGGAGAAGTCGAGCAGTACTTC,CASSLRLAGEVEQYF
TRBV27,TRBJ1-5,once,NA,TGTGCCAGCAGTTCCTACCCCAGGGAGGGAAATCAGCCCCAGCATTTT,CASSSYPREGNQPQHF
TRBV13,TRBJ2-1,NA,NA,TGTGCCAGCAGCTCCAGGGATTACAATGAGCAGTTCTTC,CASSSRDYNEQFF
TRBV5-6,TRBJ1-2,NA,NA,TGTGCCACAATATTTGGTGGAAGGAACTATGGCTACACCTTC,CATIFGGRNYGYTF
TRBV19,TRBJ2-1,NA,NA,TGTGCCAGTAGTCCTTACTCGCCCGCGGGGTTTATCGATGAGCAGTTCTTC,CASSPYSPAGFIDEQFF
TRBV6-6,TRBJ2-7,NA,NA,TGTGCCAGCAGTACCTCCGGGGTTTTCCACGAGCAGTACTTC,CASSTSGVFHEQYF
TRBV11-3,TRBJ2-1,NA,TRBD2,TGTGCCAGCAGCTTAAAGGGACTAGCGTACAATGAGCAGTTCTTC,CASSLKGLAYNEQFF
TRBV30,TRBJ1-5,NA,NA,TGTGCCTGGAGCGGGCTCGGGAATCAGCCCCAGCATTTT,CAWSGLGNQPQHF
TRBV4-3,TRBJ2-3,NA,NA,TGCGCCAGCAGCCAAGATCTAGCAGCTACAGATACGCAGTATTTT,CASSQDLAATDTQYF
TRBV5-1,TRBJ2-7,NA,TRBD1,TGCGCCAGCAGCAAGGGACAGGGGGCCTACGAGCAGTACTTC,CASSKGQGAYEQYF
TRBV19,TRBJ2-3,NA,TRBD2,TGTGCCAGTAGTATAGCGGGAGGCGCAGATACGCAGTATTTT,CASSIAGGADTQYF
TRBV5-1,TRBJ2-1,NA,TRBD2,TGCGCCAGCACACGGACTAGCGCGTTCAATGAGCAGTTCTTC,CASTRTSAFNEQFF
TRBV29-1,TRBJ1-1,NA,NA,TGCAGCGTTGAATGGGTGAAAAGGAACACTGAAGCTTTCTTT,CSVEWVKRNTEAFF
TRBV5-1,TRBJ2-7,NA,TRBD2,TGCGCCAGCAGCTTGAACGGGAGGAGGGACGAGCAGTACTTC,CASSLNGRRDEQYF
TRBV7-3,TRBJ2-5,few,NA,TGTGCCAGCAGCCACAACCTCGGGGAGACCCAGTACTTC,CASSHNLGETQYF
TRBV6-1,TRBJ1-2,once,TRBD1,TGTGCCAGCAGTAACGGACAGGGGGGGTACTATGGCTACACCTTC,CASSNGQGGYYGYTF
TRBV7-7,TRBJ2-5,once,NA,TGTGCCAGCAGCTTAGATTATGGAGCCCAAGAGACCCAGTACTTC,CASSLDYGAQETQYF
TRBV5-4,TRBJ2-7,NA,TRBD1,TGTGCCAGCAGCCGACAGGGGAGCTCCTACGAGCAGTACTTC,CASSRQGSSYEQYF
TRBV2,TRBJ2-7,NA,NA,TGTGCCAGCAAGTCAAGGGTCTACGAGCAGTACTTC,CASKSRVYEQYF
TRBV4-3,TRBJ1-6,NA,NA,TGCGCCAGCAGCCCGAGGGAGGGCGGAAATTCACCCCTCCACTTT,CASSPREGGNSPLHF
TRBV25-1,TRBJ2-1,NA,TRBD2,TGTGCCAGCAGTGAATACTCCAGCGGGGTTTACAATGAGCAGTTCTTC,CASSEYSSGVYNEQFF
TRBV6-1,TRBJ2-6,NA,NA,TGTGCCAGCACCAAAGGACAGACTGGGGCCAACGTCCTGACTTTC,CASTKGQTGANVLTF